These 32 T cell receptor beta chains came from one sample sequenced in a study of blood T cell repertoires in COVID-19. Only in-frame clones appear in the TCRdb table, and some are missing; sequencing was by immunoSEQ multiplex PCR. This table holds about 120,000 clones, about 91% found once. Sequencing was performed on peripheral blood. All receptors derive from a woman in her forties or fifties with active or convalescent COVID-19.

The genes are TRBV29-1 and TRBJ1-2; D gene ambiguous. The germline CDR1 and CDR2 sequences are SQVTM and ANQGSEA. V lost 4 bases and J lost 0, with 12 bases in between. The CDR3 consists of 14 residues. The CDR3 DNA sequence: TGCAGCGTTGTTGCGGTAGTAGCTAACTATGGCTACACCTTC. Translation: CSVVAVVANYGYTF.

This clone was counted a few times. The sample carries other DNA sequences with the same CDR3. The chain employs TRBV6-6 and TRBJ2-7, with TRBD1 matching over 11 bases. The germline CDR1 and CDR2 sequences are MNHNY and SVGAGI (reference sequence). The CDR3 length is 14 residues. Trimming took 5 bases from V and 3 from J; bases not matched to a gene: 3. The CDR3 sequence is CASSKGTGGYEQYF. In DNA form, the CDR3 reads TGTGCCAGCAGTAAGGGGACAGGGGGCTACGAGCAGTACTTC.

This clone was found once. This chain uses TRBV18 with TRBJ1-1, with TRBD1 as a possible D gene (5 bases). V lost 5 bases, J lost 1 base, and 8 bases lay in between. The length of the CDR3 is 13 residues. Looked up from germline, CDR1 is KGHSH and CDR2 is LQKENI. The CDR3 bases are TGTGCCAGCTCAGCAGGGCCGAACACTGAAGCTTTCTTT. Amino acid sequence: CASSAGPNTEAFF.

The rearrangement uses TRBV10-3 and TRBJ2-7; tentative D call: TRBD1 (5 bases). The germline V gene encodes CDR1 ENHRY and CDR2 SYGVKD. The CDR3 spans 14 residues. The germline V and J ends were trimmed by 0 bases and 4 bases, with 10 bases remaining between them. Written as DNA, the CDR3 is TGTGCCATCAGTGAGTCGGCTGCAGGGTACGAGCAGTACTTC. Encoded protein: CAISESAAGYEQYF.

The chain joins TRBV29-1 to TRBJ1-5; perhaps TRBD1 as D (5 bases). This CDR3 region has 14 residues. Looked up from germline, CDR1 is SQVTM and CDR2 is ANQGSEA. V lost 6 bases to trimming and J lost 0 bases, with 12 bases between them. This CDR3 reads CSVVDTNSNQPQHF. The CDR3 nucleotides are TGCAGCGTCGTGGACACAAATAGCAATCAGCCCCAGCATTTT.

In its sample, this clone was seen a few times. The chain couples TRBV4-2 to TRBJ1-4; 9 nucleotides match TRBD1. Germline V gene lookup returns CDR1 LGHNA and CDR2 YNFKEQ. The CDR3 runs 16 residues. V lost 4 bases to trimming and J lost 11 bases; unmatched junction nucleotides: 14. CDR3 in DNA: TGTGCCAGCAGCCGTGAAATCGGGGACAGGGACGGTAAACTGTTTTTT. Translating gives CASSREIGDRDGKLFF.

This clone was seen only once. The chain is built from TRBV7-3 and TRBJ2-1; a possible D gene is TRBD2 (6 bases). CDR1 is SGHTA, CDR2 FQGTGA, per germline. The V gene lost 5 bases and the J gene lost 8 bases, with 16 bases spanning the gap. CDR3 length equals 14 residues. The CDR3 nucleotides are TGTGCCAGCAGCCGTAACCGGGACTCCCATGAGCAGTTCTTC. Amino acids: CASSRNRDSHEQFF.

The chain uses TRBV6-4 and TRBJ2-6; D is undetermined. V was clipped by 5 bases and J by 0 bases, with 11 bases between them. Germline lookup yields CDR1 MRHNA and CDR2 SNTAGT. The CDR3 contains 16 residues. The CDR3 coding sequence is TGTGCCAGCAGTCCCGCAATGAGCTCTGGGGCCAACGTCCTGACTTTC. Translation: CASSPAMSSGANVLTF.

The chain has TRBV14 and TRBJ1-2; 7 bases align to TRBD1. Looked up from germline, CDR1 is SGHDN and CDR2 is FVKESK. This CDR3 has 13 amino acids. The V segment lost 4 bases and the J segment 8 bases; nucleotides outside the gene matches: 7. CDR3 loop: CASSLRQGDGYTF. DNA for the CDR3: TGTGCCAGCAGCCTGAGACAGGGCGACGGCTACACCTTC. Together with reference TRBV14 and TRBJ1-2, the CDR3 gives the full variable domain: EAGVTQFPSHSVIEKGQTVTLRCDPISGHDNLYWYRRVMGKEIKFLLHFVKESKQDESGMPNNRFLAERTGGTYSTLKVQPAELEDSGVYFCASSLRQGDGYTFGSGTRLTVV.

V is TRBV27 and J is TRBJ2-1, with D possibly matching TRBD2 (5 bases). V lost 3 bases to trimming and J lost 8 bases, with 8 bases between them. Germline V CDR1 and CDR2: MNHEY, SMNVEV (reference sequence). This CDR3 is 12 amino acids long. CDR3 amino acids: CASSFPGDEQFF. The CDR3 DNA follows: TGTGCCAGCAGTTTCCCCGGGGATGAGCAGTTCTTC.

The J gene is TRBJ2-2, the V gene TRBV7-2; tentatively, D is TRBD2 (5 bases). V lost 7 bases and J lost 3, with 12 bases in between. CDR1 and CDR2 (germline): SGHTA, FQGNSA. This CDR3 has 14 amino acids. The CDR3 spells CASILIAYTGELFF. DNA for the CDR3: TGTGCCAGCATCCTAATAGCGTACACCGGGGAGCTGTTTTTT.

This sequence joins TRBV5-1 and TRBJ2-7; D is perhaps TRBD1 (7 bases). Trimming shortened V by 4 bases and J by 7 bases, and 21 bases separated the two germline ends. From germline, CDR1 is SGHRS and CDR2 YFSETQ. The CDR3 has 15 residues. The CDR3 protein is CASSPQGGPLEEQYF. The DNA of the CDR3 is TGCGCCAGCAGCCCCCAGGGGGGCCCCCTGGAAGAGCAGTACTTC.

As DNA, the CDR3 is TGTGCCAGCAGCGGGGGGTACGAGCAGTACTTC. Translation: CASSGGYEQYF. V usage is TRBV5-4 and J usage is TRBJ2-7, with TRBD2 as a possible D gene (6 bases). This CDR3 has 11 amino acids. The V gene's germline CDR1 is SGHNT and CDR2 YYREEE (reference sequence). Trimming took off 4 bases at V and 4 bases at J, with 6 bases between the two ends.

The chain recombines TRBV6-1 with TRBJ1-5, with 8 bases lining up with TRBD1. The CDR3 consists of 15 residues. Germline CDR1 is MNHNS and CDR2 is SASEGT. V lost 7 bases and J lost 5; bases outside the gene matches: 10. CDR3 residues: CASKNQGARHQPQHF. For the CDR3, the DNA is TGTGCCAGCAAAAACCAGGGGGCTCGTCATCAGCCCCAGCATTTT.

The chain couples TRBV6-2 or TRBV6-3 to TRBJ2-1, with D tentatively TRBD1 (6 bases). Germline CDR1 is MNHEY and CDR2 is SVGEGT. V lost 4 bases to trimming and J lost 10 bases, with 14 bases between them. The CDR3 extends over 13 amino acids. CDR3 residues: CASSSARTGEQFF. The CDR3 region has the DNA TGTGCCAGCAGTTCCGCAAGAACAGGGGAGCAGTTCTTC.

The rearrangement links TRBV7-2 to TRBJ2-7, with no clear D. Germline CDR1 reads SGHTA; CDR2 reads FQGNSA. V lost 5 bases and J lost 1, with 12 bases in between. This CDR3 has 14 residues. The chain's CDR3 is CASSALIGSYEQYF. The CDR3 DNA reads TGTGCCAGCAGCGCCCTTATCGGGTCCTACGAGCAGTACTTC.

This chain connects TRBV6-5 to TRBJ2-7; TRBD2 is a possible D gene (5 bases). The ends were cut back, 8 bases at V and 4 bases at J, with 21 bases in the middle. This CDR3 is 15 amino acids long. In germline, CDR1 is MNHEY, CDR2 SVGAGI. The CDR3 sequence is CASQRGDPMMYEQYF. CDR3 in DNA: TGTGCCAGCCAACGGGGTGACCCCATGATGTACGAGCAGTACTTC.

V usage is TRBV5-5 and J usage is TRBJ1-6, with D tentatively TRBD1 (5 bases). Germline CDR1 and CDR2: SGHKS and YYEKEE (reference sequence). There are 16 residues in the CDR3. V gave up 6 bases and J gave up 7 bases, with 20 bases separating them. Here the CDR3 reads CASTADSGVGNSPLHF. The CDR3 coding sequence is TGTGCCAGCACCGCAGACTCGGGGGTGGGGAATTCACCCCTCCACTTT.

The chain employs TRBV30 and TRBJ2-2, with 10 bases fitting TRBD2. V trimming: 4 bases; J trimming: 5 bases; junction bases outside the gene matches: 7. Germline V gene data show CDR1 as GTSNPN and CDR2 as SVGIG (reference sequence). The CDR3 is 15 amino acids. This CDR3 is CAWTSGRAFTGELFF. In nucleotides, the CDR3 is TGTGCCTGGACCAGCGGGAGGGCCTTTACCGGGGAGCTGTTTTTT.

This chain connects TRBV27 to TRBJ2-1, with D perhaps TRBD2 (6 bases). The CDR3 extends over 15 amino acids. The V end lost 3 bases, the J end lost 7 bases, and 16 bases lay between the germline ends. The germline V gene has CDR1 MNHEY and CDR2 SMNVEV (reference sequence). The DNA of the CDR3 is TGTGCCAGCAGTTTTGGAGGAGGGCCGTTTAATGAGCAGTTCTTC. Translation: CASSFGGGPFNEQFF.

The V and J genes are TRBV6-2 or TRBV6-3 and TRBJ2-6; TRBD1 might be the D (5 bases). Deletions cut 2 bases from V and 4 bases from J, with 9 bases between. CDR1 is MNHEY, CDR2 SVGEGT, per germline. This CDR3 has 15 residues. CDR3 sequence reads: CASSYGAGGANVLTF. For the CDR3, the DNA is TGTGCCAGCAGTTACGGGGCTGGAGGGGCCAACGTCCTGACTTTC.

The chain links TRBV28 to TRBJ2-1; the D is unclear. The CDR3 has 12 residues. V shed 8 bases and J shed 6 bases, with 11 bases lying between them. Looked up from germline, CDR1 is MDHEN and CDR2 is SYDVKM. This CDR3 reads CASGHALNEQFF. CDR3 bases: TGTGCCAGCGGGCACGCACTCAATGAGCAGTTCTTC.

The rearrangement links TRBV2 to TRBJ1-5, with a weak D call TRBD1 (5 bases). This CDR3 has 13 residues. V was pared by 5 bases and J by 5 bases, with 10 bases between. Germline V CDR1 and CDR2: SNHLY, FYNNEI. CDR3 in amino acids: CASSWGRDQPQHF. The CDR3 DNA follows: TGTGCCAGCAGTTGGGGGAGGGATCAGCCCCAGCATTTT.

The chain couples TRBV28 to TRBJ1-4; D unclear. The V end was cut by 2 bases, the J end by 0 bases, with 10 bases between. Germline V lookup: CDR1 MDHEN, CDR2 SYDVKM. The length of the CDR3 is 16 residues. CDR3 in amino acids: CASSLRGAATNEKLFF. CDR3 nucleotides: TGTGCCAGCAGTTTAAGAGGAGCTGCAACTAATGAAAAACTGTTTTTT.

The chain joins TRBV6-2 or TRBV6-3 to TRBJ1-2; 7 positions agree with TRBD1. The CDR3 runs 13 residues. Germline loops: CDR1 MNHEY, CDR2 SVGEGT. V gave up 4 bases and J gave up 4 bases; unmatched junction bases: 3. The CDR3 bases are TGTGCCAGCAGTTTACAGGGGTTCTATGGCTACACCTTC. Translation gives CASSLQGFYGYTF.

The chain combines TRBV7-3 with TRBJ2-7, with D possibly matching TRBD2 (6 bases). Germline V gene sequence: CDR1 SGHTA, CDR2 FQGTGA. The CDR3 runs 15 residues. Trimming took off 0 bases at V and 2 bases at J, with 11 bases between the two ends. The CDR3 region is CASSLTSGVPYEQYF. CDR3 coding DNA: TGTGCCAGCAGCTTAACTAGCGGAGTTCCCTACGAGCAGTACTTC.

V is TRBV6-5 and J is TRBJ2-2; D might be TRBD2 (5 bases). The V end lost 7 bases, the J end lost 5 bases, and 14 bases lay between the germline ends. Germline-derived CDR1 and CDR2 are MNHEY and SVGAGI. This CDR3 is 14 amino acids long. In DNA, the CDR3 is TGTGCCAGCACCTGGAGGATCGGAACCGGGGAGCTGTTTTTT. Translating gives CASTWRIGTGELFF.

The chain joins TRBV19 to TRBJ2-7; a possible D gene is TRBD1 (6 bases). V was pared by 2 bases and J by 3 bases, with 11 bases between. CDR3 length: 14 amino acids. Germline V lookup: CDR1 LNHDA, CDR2 SQIVND (reference sequence). CDR3 sequence reads: CASSIWTEGYEQYF. CDR3 bases: TGTGCCAGTAGTATATGGACAGAGGGCTACGAGCAGTACTTC. The complete variable domain, with remaining parts taken from reference TRBV19 and TRBJ2-7, reads DGGITQSPKYLFRKEGQNVTLSCEQNLNHDAMYWYRQDPGQGLRLIYYSQIVNDFQKGDIAEGYSVSREKKESFPLTVTSAQKNPTAFYLCASSIWTEGYEQYFGPGTRLTVT.

V and J are TRBV9 and TRBJ1-1; D not resolved. V was trimmed by 0 bases and J by 0 bases, leaving 9 bases between them. This CDR3 has 15 amino acids. In germline, CDR1 is SGDLS, CDR2 YYNGEE. CDR3 nucleotide sequence: TGTGCCAGCAGCGTAGGTCCGGAGATGAACACTGAAGCTTTCTTT. Protein product: CASSVGPEMNTEAFF.

This rearrangement joins TRBV18 to TRBJ1-3, with 9 bases aligning to TRBD1. Looked up from germline, CDR1 is KGHSH and CDR2 is LQKENI. Germline trimming cut 2 bases from V and 2 bases from J; bases unmatched to any gene: 4. The CDR3 contains 16 residues. The CDR3 DNA is TGTGCCAGCTCACCAACCGGGACAGGGACTGGAAACACCATATATTTT. This gives the protein CASSPTGTGTGNTIYF.

The chain couples TRBV7-9 to TRBJ2-7; perhaps TRBD1 as D (6 bases). The germline V gene encodes CDR1 SEHNR and CDR2 FQNEAQ (reference sequence). V lost 5 bases to trimming and J lost 7 bases, with 21 bases between them. The CDR3 has 15 residues. CDR3 sequence reads: CASSPITGSEGEQYF. The CDR3 bases are TGTGCCAGCAGCCCCATTACAGGGAGTGAAGGGGAGCAGTACTTC.

This chain links TRBV24-1 with TRBJ2-7; 9 bases map to TRBD1. V was pared by 6 bases and J by 4 bases, with 6 bases of the junction left unmatched. The CDR3 has 14 amino acids. Germline-derived CDR1 and CDR2 are KGHDR and SFDVKD. CDR3 bases: TGTGCCACCAGTTCCGCGGGACAGGGTTACGAGCAGTACTTC. Its protein product is CATSSAGQGYEQYF.